The 26 T cell receptor beta chains below come from one sample, sequenced in a study of cytomegalovirus exposure and HLA in healthy donors. Primers for the PCR totalled 60 Vbeta and 13 Jbeta. Some clones are missing from TCRdb's copy, which holds only in-frame ones; the method was immunoSEQ multiplex PCR. The sample shows over 200,000 clones, about 75% of them seen only once. The sample consisted of PBMCs. The receptors stem from a male donor in good health and CMV-seronegative.

V is TRBV18 and J is TRBJ1-5; D is undetermined. The CDR3 has 13 amino acids. Germline V gives CDR1 KGHSH, CDR2 LQKENI. Trimming took off 3 bases at V and 4 bases at J, with 7 bases between the two ends. The CDR3 loop reads CASSPTFNQPQHF. The CDR3 DNA follows: TGTGCCAGCTCACCGACTTTTAATCAGCCCCAGCATTTT.

J is TRBJ2-1 and V is TRBV5-1, with 12 bases identical to TRBD2. Losses at the gene ends were 4 bases for V and 5 bases for J; bases not matched to a gene: 10. Germline CDR1 is SGHRS and CDR2 is YFSETQ. This CDR3 comprises 17 residues. The CDR3, as DNA: TGCGCCAGCAGCGAGGCCTCGACTAGCGGGGGCCACAATGAGCAGTTCTTC. Protein: CASSEASTSGGHNEQFF.

Of note for this clone: The junction does not match germline at one end; this may be a read error. The chain employs TRBV7-9 and TRBJ1-1, with 7 bases fitting TRBD1. The germline V gene encodes CDR1 SEHNR and CDR2 FQNEAQ (reference sequence). The CDR3 consists of 12 residues. The CDR3 DNA follows: TGTTCCAGCCAGGACAGGTACACTGAAGCTTTCTTT. Translated: CSSQDRYTEAFF.

V and J are TRBV6-5 and TRBJ1-6, with D possibly matching TRBD1 (5 bases). V shed 5 bases and J shed 9 bases, with 8 bases lying between them. This CDR3 comprises 12 residues. Germline V lookup: CDR1 MNHEY, CDR2 SVGAGI. The CDR3 bases are TGTGCCAGCAGTCTAGGGGTTTCACCCCTCCACTTT. Its protein is CASSLGVSPLHF.

The chain is built from TRBV9 and TRBJ1-6; D uncertain. Trimming left V 5 bases short and J 7 bases short, with 13 bases between. The CDR3 loop spans 14 amino acids. Germline CDR1 and CDR2: SGDLS and YYNGEE. The CDR3 protein is CASSSQTDNSPLHF. CDR3 coding DNA: TGTGCCAGCAGTTCTCAGACTGACAATTCACCCCTCCACTTT. The full variable domain, rest sourced from reference TRBV9 and TRBJ1-6, is DSGVTQTPKHLITATGQRVTLRCSPRSGDLSVYWYQQSLDQGLQFLIQYYNGEERAKGNILERFSAQQFPDLHSELNLSSLELGDSALYFCASSSQTDNSPLHFGNGTRLTVT.

This rearrangement joins TRBV7-9 to TRBJ2-3; 8 nucleotides agree with TRBD1. Germline V lookup: CDR1 SEHNR, CDR2 FQNEAQ (reference sequence). The CDR3 length is 14 residues. V gave up 1 base and J gave up 3 bases; unmatched junction bases: 0. The CDR3 bases are TGTGCCAGCAGCTTAGACAGGGGGACAGATACGCAGTATTTT. Its translation is CASSLDRGTDTQYF.

This clone was counted a few times. CDR3 sequence: CASSLEWTGGYEQYF. In DNA form, the CDR3 reads TGTGCCAGCAGCTTAGAATGGACAGGGGGATACGAGCAGTACTTC. The genes are TRBV11-2 and TRBJ2-7; 10 nucleotides agree with TRBD1. After removal of 0 bases from V and 4 bases from J, the junction contained 3 bases not matched to a gene. Germline CDR1 and CDR2: SGHAT and FQNNGV. The CDR3 is 15 amino acids.

The gene calls are TRBV27 and TRBJ2-7; D not certain. V lost 6 bases and J 5 bases, leaving 17 bases between the germline ends. This CDR3 has 14 amino acids. Germline V lookup: CDR1 MNHEY, CDR2 SMNVEV (reference sequence). The CDR3 region is CASSHGPIPHEQYF. CDR3 sequence (DNA): TGTGCCAGCAGCCACGGTCCTATTCCCCACGAGCAGTACTTC.

This clone occurred a few times. This chain links TRBV6-5 with TRBJ1-1, with D perhaps TRBD1 (5 bases). Trimming cost V 0 bases and J 11 bases, with 16 bases left between them. The CDR3 totals 14 residues. Germline V gives CDR1 MNHEY, CDR2 SVGAGI. The CDR3 DNA reads as TGTGCCAGCAGTTACTCCGTGTTGGGGGGGATTGCTTTCTTT. Translated, it gives CASSYSVLGGIAFF.

The J gene is TRBJ2-5, the V gene TRBV27; 8 nucleotides agree with TRBD1. V lost 4 bases, J lost 5 bases, and 6 bases stayed unmatched. The germline V gene encodes CDR1 MNHEY and CDR2 SMNVEV (reference sequence). This CDR3 is 14 amino acids long. DNA of the CDR3: TGTGCCAGCAGTTGGACAGGGAGCGCGGAGACCCAGTACTTC. Translated, it gives CASSWTGSAETQYF.

The chain uses TRBV29-1 and TRBJ2-2, with 8 nucleotides matching TRBD1. Germline lookup yields CDR1 SQVTM and CDR2 ANQGSEA. This CDR3 is 16 amino acids long. V lost 4 bases and J lost 4; bases outside the gene matches: 11. CDR3 region: CSVVNRQGAGTGELFF. The CDR3 DNA reads TGCAGCGTTGTGAATCGGCAGGGGGCCGGCACCGGGGAGCTGTTTTTT.

The chain links TRBV5-1 to TRBJ1-1; D might be TRBD1 (5 bases). Germline values: CDR1 SGHRS, CDR2 YFSETQ. CDR3 length: 15 residues. Trimming removed 2 bases from V and 1 base from J, with 12 bases in between. DNA of the CDR3: TGCGCCAGCAGCTTTTCGGGGGGTCGGAACACTGAAGCTTTCTTT. Translation: CASSFSGGRNTEAFF.

Concerning this clone itself: At one boundary the junction diverges from the germline segment, which might be a read error. This chain connects TRBV7-9 to TRBJ2-7; D gene unclear. CDR1 is SEHNR and CDR2 is FQNEAQ in the germline V gene (reference sequence). The CDR3 has 14 residues. CDR3 DNA: TGTTCCAGCAGCTTGCCGGTGGAGCCTCTGGAGCAGTACTTC. Protein product: CSSSLPVEPLEQYF.

This clone was counted a few times. This chain links TRBV4-3 with TRBJ1-2, with TRBD1 matching 11 bases. CDR3 size: 16 residues. V lost 0 bases to trimming and J lost 3 bases; unmatched junction nucleotides: 3. Germline lookup yields CDR1 LGHNA and CDR2 YSLEER. The CDR3 loop reads CASSQDGQGAYYGYTF. The DNA for the CDR3 is TGCGCCAGCAGCCAAGATGGACAGGGGGCTTACTATGGCTACACCTTC.

The chain joins TRBV19 to TRBJ2-2, with D possibly TRBD2 on 6 matching bases. Trimming cost V 5 bases and J 6 bases, with 7 bases left between them. The CDR3 is 12 amino acids. Germline CDR1 reads LNHDA; CDR2 reads SQIVND (reference sequence). The chain's CDR3 is CASSPGAGELFF. In DNA, the CDR3 is TGTGCCAGTAGTCCGGGGGCCGGGGAGCTGTTTTTT.

This chain joins TRBV4-1 and TRBJ2-5, with 8 bases lining up with TRBD1. Trimming removed 4 bases from V and 1 base from J; junction bases left unmatched: 2. The CDR3 has 14 amino acids. Germline CDR1 reads MGHRA; CDR2 reads YSYEKL. The CDR3 nucleotides read TGCGCCAGCAGCCCTGACAGGGGCCAAGAGACCCAGTACTTC. This gives the protein CASSPDRGQETQYF.

The V and J genes are TRBV5-4 and TRBJ1-1; D unclear. Germline values: CDR1 SGHNT, CDR2 YYREEE (reference sequence). This CDR3 contains 14 residues. The V end lost 0 bases, the J end lost 6 bases, and 12 bases lay between the germline ends. The CDR3 is CASSLDSPSAEAFF. The CDR3 DNA is TGTGCCAGCAGCTTGGACAGCCCTTCGGCTGAAGCTTTCTTT.

This clone occurred once. The chain has TRBV14 and TRBJ2-1; D gene ambiguous. The CDR3 covers 10 residues. The V end lost 4 bases, the J end lost 9 bases, and 4 bases lay between the germline ends. Per the germline V gene, CDR1 is SGHDN and CDR2 is FVKESK. The CDR3 DNA reads as TGTGCCAGCAGCCCAATTGAGCAGTTCTTC. The encoded protein is CASSPIEQFF.

This chain joins TRBV30 and TRBJ2-1; 7 bases are a match to TRBD1. This CDR3 region has 15 residues. The trim removed 0 bases at V and 4 bases at J, leaving 6 bases unmatched. CDR1 is GTSNPN, CDR2 SVGIG, per germline (reference sequence). CDR3: CAWSVRRGQYNEQFF. In DNA form, the CDR3 reads TGTGCCTGGAGTGTACGAAGGGGGCAATACAATGAGCAGTTCTTC.

The genes are TRBV19 and TRBJ1-1; D unresolved. Looked up from germline, CDR1 is LNHDA and CDR2 is SQIVND (reference sequence). CDR3 length equals 13 residues. Trimming stripped 5 bases from V and 3 bases from J, with 10 bases between. The CDR3 loop is CASSSAGDTEAFF. CDR3 coding DNA: TGTGCCAGTAGTTCCGCCGGAGACACTGAAGCTTTCTTT.

The chain recombines TRBV9 with TRBJ2-3, with unresolved D. Germline loops: CDR1 SGDLS, CDR2 YYNGEE. V was clipped by 4 bases and J by 4 bases, with 13 bases between them. The CDR3 sequence is 14 residues long. Here the CDR3 DNA reads TGTGCCAGCAGCCCCCACGTCCGGTCAGATACGCAGTATTTT. Encoded protein: CASSPHVRSDTQYF.

This chain connects TRBV27 to TRBJ2-5, with D maybe TRBD1 (5 bases). The end of the DNA aligns better with TRBJ2-7, so the J call may be wrong. Germline-derived CDR1 and CDR2 are MNHEY and SMNVEV (reference sequence). This CDR3 has 14 amino acids. For the CDR3, the DNA is TGTGCCAGCAGTGTTACGCAGGGTTCCGGCGAGCAGTACTTC. Its translation is CASSVTQGSGEQYF.

The V gene is TRBV7-2, the J gene TRBJ2-1, with D possibly being TRBD2 (5 bases). V was shortened by 2 bases and J by 2 bases, with 10 bases between the two germline ends. The CDR3 sequence is 15 residues long. Germline values: CDR1 SGHTA, CDR2 FQGNSA. CDR3 in amino acids: CASSLLATTYNEQFF. The CDR3 DNA reads TGTGCCAGCAGCTTATTAGCGACCACCTACAATGAGCAGTTCTTC.

The genes are TRBV6-5 and TRBJ2-7, with D maybe TRBD2 (5 bases). Trimming removed 1 base at V and 2 bases at J, with 6 bases between. The V gene's germline CDR1 is MNHEY and CDR2 SVGAGI. The CDR3 has 13 residues. Here the CDR3 reads CASSYFGTYEQYF. In DNA form, the CDR3 reads TGTGCCAGCAGTTACTTCGGGACCTACGAGCAGTACTTC.

The chain's CDR3 is CASSLMAHAGNQPQHF. CDR3 coding DNA: TGTGCCAGCAGTTTAATGGCCCACGCGGGCAATCAGCCCCAGCATTTT. The J gene is TRBJ1-5, the V gene TRBV27; D remains unclear. The V end was cut by 2 bases, the J end by 2 bases, with 13 bases between. Germline V gene sequence: CDR1 MNHEY, CDR2 SMNVEV (reference sequence). This CDR3 has 16 amino acids.

The sample holds one count of this clone. The chain carries TRBV7-2 and TRBJ2-7; 9 bases line up with TRBD2. CDR1 SGHTA and CDR2 FQGNSA come from the germline V gene. V shed 5 bases and J 1 base; nucleotides not matched to a gene: 12. The CDR3 contains 17 residues. CDR3 coding DNA: TGTGCCAGCAGCCTACGCCCTCCGGGACTAGCATCCTACGAGCAGTACTTC. Protein: CASSLRPPGLASYEQYF. Filled out from reference TRBV7-2 and TRBJ2-7, the complete variable domain reads GAGVSQSPSNKVTEKGKDVELRCDPISGHTALYWYRQSLGQGLEFLIYFQGNSAPDKSGLPSDRFSAERTGGSVSTLTIQRTQQEDSAVYLCASSLRPPGLASYEQYFGPGTRLTVT.